The clone carrying this TCR beta chain showed up just once. Germline lookup yields CDR1 SNHLY and CDR2 FYNNEI. The CDR3 is made up of 15 amino acids. The V segment lost 2 bases and the J segment 6 bases; nucleotides outside the gene matches: 8. The protocol was immunoSEQ multiplex PCR, while the TCRdb copy is restricted to in-frame clones and leaves out a portion. The sample gives roughly 220,000 clones, 85% to 95% of which show up once; 1.5% is in the top ten. This record comes from a study of control samples from healthy donors and cancer patients. Sequencing input: blood. The clonotype was recovered from a man in his fifties in good health. The rearrangement joins TRBV2 to TRBJ2-3, with 7 bases that match TRBD1. For the CDR3, the DNA is TGTGCCAGCAGTGAATATCAGGGGGTTACGGATACGCAGTATTTT. This sequence encodes CASSEYQGVTDTQYF.